This T cell receptor beta chain was observed in a study of vaccination and CD4 T cells after COVID-19. Study-wide context: The convalescent group had six males, four females, seven Caucasians, two Asians, one multiracial.

The table lists this clonotype with a few counts. Antigen: not known. Specified treatment: approximately nine-day PBMC culture with coronavirus spike peptide pools or control peptides (ViraFEST assay). Investigators isolated CD4+ T cells by negative selection after roughly eleven days of culture. This CDR3 has 14 residues. V shed 2 bases and J 3 bases; nucleotides not matched to a gene: 3. The germline gives CDR1 MNHEY, CDR2 SVGAGI. Scientists ran DNA taken from cultured CD4+ T cells through the Oncomine TCR Beta short-read assay for sequencing. TCRdb reanalysed the PCR reads using MiXCR and keeps one entry per CDR3 protein. Here the sample spans 20,000 to 25,000 distinct CDR3 sequences, 40% to 50% being singletons.

Sample: CD4+ T cells from blood, cultured in vitro, taken before SARS-CoV-2 vaccination. The chain links TRBV6-5 to TRBJ1-2; TRBD1 matches at 7 bases. This TCR was recovered from a human donor who received a COVID-19 vaccine. The CDR3 loop is CASSYRTGDYGYTF. As DNA, the CDR3 is TGTGCCAGCAGTTACCGGACAGGTGACTATGGCTACACCTTC.